A selection of T cell receptor beta chains follows, all from one sample in a study of T cells expressing NK-cell markers. From the 5' RACE reads, TCRdb lists one entry per CDR3 protein and no DNA. In total, the table holds about 260,000 distinct CDR3 sequences. The sequenced sample consisted of blood T cells: a sorted CD56 or NKG2C T cell subset, CD4+ or CD8+ T cells, or bulk PBMC T cells (not recorded which). The receptor source for this set is a woman between 18 and 70 years old in good health. Each CDR3 is given with its conserved first and last residue.

V gene	J gene	CDR3 protein
TRBV10-3	TRBJ2-3	CAISESLGRGTDTQYF
TRBV20-1	TRBJ1-5	CSARETTAQHF
TRBV20-1	TRBJ1-1	CSVTQGLNTEAFF
TRBV20-1	TRBJ2-1	CSARDGKGGLYYNEQFF
TRBV28	TRBJ2-1	CASSFRLAGSNEQFF
TRBV12-3/TRBV12-4	TRBJ2-1	CASSFTGPNEQFF
TRBV29-1	TRBJ2-3	CSVKRGGQGPQYF
TRBV20-1	TRBJ2-7	CSASSASVNYEQYF
TRBV10-2	TRBJ2-3	CASTSGGASTDTQYF
TRBV5-5	TRBJ1-5	CASSLEGPGGNQPQHF
TRBV6-5	TRBJ1-5	CASSSNWDRGQPQHF
TRBV11-2	TRBJ2-3	CASTQGWDTDTQYF
TRBV6-1	TRBJ1-1	CASRLRGVNTEAFF
TRBV12-3/TRBV12-4	TRBJ2-6	CASIPGTGFSGANVLTF
TRBV20-1	TRBJ2-2	CSASTPLNTGELFF
TRBV20-1	TRBJ2-5	CSASVAAQETQYF
TRBV28	TRBJ2-7	CASSLAGGDFEQYF
TRBV7-2	TRBJ1-4	CASSYDRLPNEKLFF
TRBV20-1	TRBJ2-7	CSARSLVDGYEQYF
TRBV7-3	TRBJ1-1	CASSLNARGLTEAFF
TRBV6-2/TRBV6-3	TRBJ2-7	CASSYRRTSGSSYEQYF
TRBV29-1	TRBJ2-1	CSVEDSGRVNEQFF
TRBV18	TRBJ2-1	CASSPPPWRENYNEQFF
TRBV30	TRBJ1-4	CAWSARGGTNEKLFF
TRBV28	TRBJ2-7	CASSFGDSPYEQYF
TRBV12-3/TRBV12-4	TRBJ2-1	CASSPRDQRNEQFF
TRBV12-3/TRBV12-4	TRBJ1-3	CASSSDRDAGGSMGNTIYF
TRBV28	TRBJ2-3	CASSMGAPDTQYF
TRBV19	TRBJ2-3	CASSTHGTKGTDTQYF
TRBV20-1	TRBJ2-2	CSALTQLNTGELFF
TRBV11-2	TRBJ2-1	CASRKRTSGGEQFF
TRBV6-5	TRBJ1-2	CASSSNQILTNYGYTF
TRBV23-1	TRBJ2-1	CASSRGQGAGGQNEQFF
TRBV2	TRBJ2-1	CASSRLAGGYNEQFF
TRBV6-5	TRBJ1-1	CASSYGRRGNTEAFF
TRBV29-1	TRBJ1-5	CSVGRGPDQPQHF
TRBV20-1	TRBJ1-1	CSASSSTEAFF
TRBV10-3	TRBJ1-1	CAISEWQGLTEAFF
TRBV2	TRBJ1-5	CASTLGQGGNQPQHF
TRBV18	TRBJ1-2	CASSPTGGSDGYTF
TRBV7-9	TRBJ2-4	CASSLDGRVAKNIQYF
TRBV15	TRBJ2-1	CATSRGQGSYNEQFF